The 14 T cell receptor beta chains below all came from one sample that was sequenced in a study of cytomegalovirus exposure and HLA in healthy donors. PCR amplification relied on 60 Vbeta primers (plus 13 Jbeta primers). The protocol was immunoSEQ multiplex PCR, while the TCRdb copy is restricted to in-frame clones and leaves out a portion. This table holds approximately 210,000 clones, 85% to 90% found once. The material sequenced was PBMCs. The receptors shown here come from a man aged 25 to 40 in good health and CMV-seronegative.

This sequence joins TRBV4-3 and TRBJ2-3; D possibly corresponds to TRBD1 (6 bases). Trimming cost V 3 bases and J 7 bases, with 17 bases left between them. The length of the CDR3 is 15 residues. Germline V gives CDR1 LGHNA, CDR2 YSLEER. The CDR3 sequence: CASSHIGNRDNTQYF. In DNA, the CDR3 is TGCGCCAGCAGCCACATTGGAAACAGGGATAATACGCAGTATTTT.

Only one count was recorded for this clone. The chain joins TRBV15 to TRBJ1-6; D is undetermined. This CDR3 is built from 15 residues. Germline V gene sequence: CDR1 LNHNV, CDR2 YYDKDF (reference sequence). The V gene lost 0 bases and the J gene lost 9 bases, with 12 bases spanning the gap. DNA for the CDR3: TGTGCCACCAGCAGAGACGCAGGTCTGGGTTCACCCCTCCACTTT. This codes for CATSRDAGLGSPLHF.

The chain recombines TRBV29-1 with TRBJ2-3; 8 bases fit TRBD1. CDR1 is SQVTM and CDR2 is ANQGSEA in the germline V gene. The J segment lost 4 bases and the V segment lost 1 base, leaving 4 bases of the junction unmatched. This CDR3 comprises 14 residues. The CDR3: CSVEGDRGPDTQYF. The CDR3 DNA follows: TGCAGCGTTGAAGGTGACAGGGGCCCAGATACGCAGTATTTT.

Only a few counts were recorded for this clone. J is TRBJ1-1 and V is TRBV6-1, with D unresolved. Germline loops: CDR1 MNHNS, CDR2 SASEGT. Trimming removed 8 bases from V and 6 bases from J, with 22 bases in between. This CDR3 has 15 amino acids. The CDR3 DNA is TGTGCCAGCCTCCCCATAATGACAAGCCCGGCTGAAGCTTTCTTT. It specifies CASLPIMTSPAEAFF.

The J gene is TRBJ2-3, the V gene TRBV9; no firm D call. Trimming stripped 0 bases from V and 0 bases from J, with 17 bases between. This CDR3 spans 18 amino acids. CDR1 and CDR2 (germline): SGDLS, YYNGEE. The CDR3 reads CASSVGMNPLTSTDTQYF. CDR3 DNA: TGTGCCAGCAGCGTAGGAATGAATCCTCTCACAAGCACAGATACGCAGTATTTT.

This rearrangement joins TRBV20-1 to TRBJ1-2; D uncertain. With 5 bases removed from V and 2 bases from J, the gap between germline ends came to 6 bases. CDR1 is DFQATT and CDR2 is SNEGSKA in the germline V gene (reference sequence). CDR3 length equals 11 residues. The CDR3 coding sequence is TGCAGTGCTCACCTAAACTATGGCTACACCTTC. Protein product: CSAHLNYGYTF.

The rearrangement joins TRBV5-1 to TRBJ2-3; 8 bases align to TRBD2. Germline CDR1 reads SGHRS; CDR2 reads YFSETQ. The junction had 6 bases not matched to a gene; V was cut back by 4 bases and J by 2 bases. The CDR3 contains 15 residues. CDR3 sequence reads: CASSLSGSPTDTQYF. The CDR3 DNA reads as TGCGCCAGCAGCCTCAGCGGGAGCCCCACAGATACGCAGTATTTT.

The chain carries TRBV7-9 and TRBJ2-7; possibly TRBD1 for D (5 bases). V lost 4 bases to trimming and J lost 4 bases, with 17 bases between them. This CDR3 is built from 15 residues. Germline V gene data show CDR1 as SEHNR and CDR2 as FQNEAQ (reference sequence). This chain's CDR3 is CASSSGLMGRYEQYF. Here the CDR3 DNA reads TGTGCCAGCAGCTCGGGTCTTATGGGGCGATACGAGCAGTACTTC.

This sequence joins TRBV6-6 and TRBJ2-4, with a possible D match to TRBD1 (5 bases). Germline CDR1 is MNHNY and CDR2 is SVGAGI (reference sequence). This CDR3 has 15 residues. Trimming took 6 bases from V and 0 from J, leaving 12 bases between them. CDR3 sequence reads: CASRDRSSAKNIQYF. Here the CDR3 DNA reads TGTGCCAGCAGAGACAGAAGTTCAGCCAAAAACATTCAGTACTTC.

This rearrangement joins TRBV4-1 to TRBJ2-5, with D hard to call. Trimming took off 0 bases at V and 5 bases at J, with 4 bases between the two ends. The CDR3 runs 12 residues. Germline V gene sequence: CDR1 MGHRA, CDR2 YSYEKL. CDR3 nucleotide sequence: TGCGCCAGCAGCCAAGACTTCGAGACCCAGTACTTC. Protein sequence: CASSQDFETQYF.

The chain carries TRBV7-9 and TRBJ2-2; D is unclear. Trimming shortened V by 5 bases and J by 1 base, and 14 bases separated the two germline ends. Germline V gives CDR1 SEHNR, CDR2 FQNEAQ (reference sequence). CDR3 length equals 16 residues. CDR3 in amino acids: CASSPPRLGNTGELFF. The DNA of the CDR3 is TGTGCCAGCAGCCCCCCGAGGCTCGGGAACACCGGGGAGCTGTTTTTT.

This chain uses TRBV25-1 with TRBJ2-5; the match to TRBD1 covers 7 bases. The CDR3 has 16 residues. V shed 4 bases and J 3 bases; nucleotides not matched to a gene: 11. Per the germline V gene, CDR1 is MGHDK and CDR2 is SYGVNS. The CDR3 here is CASSAATGLTEETQYF. The CDR3 DNA reads as TGTGCCAGCAGTGCGGCGACAGGGCTGACCGAAGAGACCCAGTACTTC.

The chain uses TRBV7-9 and TRBJ2-2; a weak D match, TRBD1 (5 bases). Germline V CDR1 and CDR2: SEHNR, FQNEAQ (reference sequence). CDR3 length: 12 residues. The germline V and J ends were trimmed by 11 bases and 3 bases, with 10 bases remaining between them. CDR3 nucleotide sequence: TGTGCCGGAACAGGATACACCGGGGAGCTGTTTTTT. This translates into CAGTGYTGELFF.

The chain recombines TRBV7-6 with TRBJ1-1; D gene uncertain. Deletions cut 4 bases from V and 4 bases from J, with 16 bases between. This CDR3 has 15 residues. CDR1 is SGHVS, CDR2 FNYEAQ, per germline. The CDR3 region has the DNA TGTGCCAGCAGCTCCTCGACGGCCCTAGGCACTGAAGCTTTCTTT. Translating it yields CASSSSTALGTEAFF.